These T cell receptor beta chains were read from a single sample in a study of CD8 T cells in ankylosing spondylitis. TCRdb recomputed calls from the 5' RACE reads with MiXCR, one row per CDR3 protein. The sample lists fewer than 400,000 distinct CDR3 sequences; approximately 20% were seen once. The sequencing input was blood, either unsorted or a sorted T cell fraction (not recorded which). Every receptor here comes from a male donor with ankylosing spondylitis. CDR3s include the opening cysteine and the closing phenylalanine or tryptophan. Fields, in order: CDR3 DNA, CDR3 protein, V gene, clone size, CDR3 length, D gene, J gene. The D gene is left open where the match is weak. Size is omitted from some rows. Given values are once, few, many or a class for expanded clones.

CDR3nt: TGTGCCATCAGGGACAGCGACTCCTACAATGAGCAGTTCTTC
CDR3aa: CAIRDSDSYNEQFF
v_gene: TRBV10-3
abundance: few
len: 14
d_gene: -
j_gene: TRBJ2-1

CDR3nt: TGTGCCACCAGCCTCGCCGGGACCTACAATGAGCAGTTCTTC
CDR3aa: CATSLAGTYNEQFF
v_gene: TRBV15
abundance: few
len: 14
d_gene: -
j_gene: TRBJ2-1

CDR3nt: TGTGCCTGGAGTGCTCAGGTAGGGCTAAGGAACACTGAAGCTTTCTTT
CDR3aa: CAWSAQVGLRNTEAFF
v_gene: TRBV30
abundance: -
len: 16
d_gene: -
j_gene: TRBJ1-1

CDR3nt: TGTGCCAGCAGGTCGGACAGAAACACCATATATTTT
CDR3aa: CASRSDRNTIYF
v_gene: TRBV12-3/TRBV12-4
abundance: once
len: 12
d_gene: -
j_gene: TRBJ1-3

CDR3nt: TGCAGCGTCGAAACTAGCGGGAGCAGGTACGAGCAGTACTTC
CDR3aa: CSVETSGSRYEQYF
v_gene: TRBV29-1
abundance: few
len: 14
d_gene: TRBD2
j_gene: TRBJ2-7

CDR3nt: TGTGCCAGCAGTGCTAGACTAGCGGGAGTGTACGAGCAGTACTTC
CDR3aa: CASSARLAGVYEQYF
v_gene: TRBV6-1
abundance: -
len: 15
d_gene: TRBD2
j_gene: TRBJ2-7

CDR3nt: TGCGCCAGCAGCCAATCACTCCTAGGACAGGGGGGCCCCAATGAGCAGTTCTTC
CDR3aa: CASSQSLLGQGGPNEQFF
v_gene: TRBV4-1
abundance: few
len: 18
d_gene: TRBD1
j_gene: TRBJ2-1

CDR3nt: TGTGCCAGCAGCTCCCTGGCGGGAGCCGAGCAGTACTTC
CDR3aa: CASSSLAGAEQYF
v_gene: TRBV11-1
abundance: -
len: 13
d_gene: TRBD2
j_gene: TRBJ2-7

CDR3nt: TGTGCCAGTAGTACCCAAGGAGATACGCAGTATTTT
CDR3aa: CASSTQGDTQYF
v_gene: TRBV19
abundance: -
len: 12
d_gene: -
j_gene: TRBJ2-3

CDR3nt: TGTGCCAGCAGCGTGGAGGGATTCTACAATGAGCAGTTCTTC
CDR3aa: CASSVEGFYNEQFF
v_gene: TRBV9
abundance: -
len: 14
d_gene: -
j_gene: TRBJ2-1

CDR3nt: TGTGCCTGGATGCGGGGGGACAGCTACAATGAGCAGTTCTTC
CDR3aa: CAWMRGDSYNEQFF
v_gene: TRBV30
abundance: -
len: 14
d_gene: -
j_gene: TRBJ2-1

CDR3nt: TGTGCCAGCAGCCGCGGGACAGGGGATGGAGAGACCCAGTACTTC
CDR3aa: CASSRGTGDGETQYF
v_gene: TRBV3-1
abundance: -
len: 15
d_gene: TRBD1
j_gene: TRBJ2-5

CDR3nt: TGTGCCAGCAGCCAGGGTCGGGTTCAGCCCCAGCATTTT
CDR3aa: CASSQGRVQPQHF
v_gene: TRBV3-1
abundance: few
len: 13
d_gene: -
j_gene: TRBJ1-5

CDR3nt: TGCAGTGCTAGAGGTCTAGCGGTCAAGAGGGTCCCGAACACCGGGGAGCTGTTTTTT
CDR3aa: CSARGLAVKRVPNTGELFF
v_gene: TRBV20-1
abundance: -
len: 19
d_gene: TRBD2
j_gene: TRBJ2-2

CDR3nt: TGTGCCACCAGCAGAGACCCGGGGGGGACTCAGCCCCAGCATTTT
CDR3aa: CATSRDPGGTQPQHF
v_gene: TRBV15
abundance: -
len: 15
d_gene: -
j_gene: TRBJ1-5

CDR3nt: TGTGCCAGCAGCATCGGGACAGGGGCCTACAATGAGCAGTTCTTC
CDR3aa: CASSIGTGAYNEQFF
v_gene: TRBV11-2
abundance: -
len: 15
d_gene: TRBD1
j_gene: TRBJ2-1